What follows are 5 T cell receptor beta chains derived from one specimen sequenced in a study of memory CD8 T cells in hepatitis C reinfection. The protocol was immunoSEQ multiplex PCR, while the TCRdb copy is restricted to in-frame clones and leaves out a portion. The data hold over 35,000 clones, with around 89% observed a single time. Time point noted: peak reinfection, 3 to 8 weeks after reinfection detection. The sorted cells went straight to TCR sequencing with no prior in vitro expansion. Sequences were obtained from naive CD8+ T cells sorted from blood. Receptor source: a man aged 18 to 35 with hepatitis C virus infection.

The chain couples TRBV20-1 to TRBJ2-7; D may be TRBD2 (5 bases). In germline, CDR1 is DFQATT, CDR2 SNEGSKA (reference sequence). The CDR3 is 11 amino acids. The ends were cut back, 7 bases at V and 7 bases at J, with 14 bases in the middle. The CDR3 region is CSVPGPGEQYF. CDR3 bases: TGCAGTGTTCCGGGCCCGGGGGAGCAGTACTTC.

The CDR3 is CASSLEGEAGQPQHF. The CDR3 coding sequence is TGTGCCAGCAGCTTAGAGGGGGAAGCCGGTCAGCCCCAGCATTTT. J is TRBJ1-5 and V is TRBV7-9; tentative D call: TRBD1 (6 bases). The CDR3 has 15 residues. Per germline, CDR1 SEHNR and CDR2 FQNEAQ (reference sequence). Trimming cost V 1 base and J 6 bases, with 13 bases left between them.

The V gene is TRBV30, the J gene TRBJ2-3; the match to TRBD2 covers 9 bases. Germline assignment: CDR1 GTSNPN and CDR2 SVGIG (reference sequence). The CDR3 length is 14 residues. With 3 bases clipped from V and 1 base from J, the junction kept 2 bases outside the gene matches. In DNA form, the CDR3 reads TGTGCCTGGAGCGCTAGCGGGGGCACAGATACGCAGTATTTT. The encoded protein is CAWSASGGTDTQYF.

The J gene is TRBJ1-4, the V gene TRBV11-2, with D maybe TRBD1 (5 bases). This CDR3 contains 13 residues. The germline V gene encodes CDR1 SGHAT and CDR2 FQNNGV. With 6 bases removed from V and 6 bases from J, the gap between germline ends came to 11 bases. Here the CDR3 reads CASSPEGDEKLFF. DNA of the CDR3: TGTGCCAGCAGTCCGGAAGGGGATGAAAAACTGTTTTTT.

The chain employs TRBV6-6 and TRBJ2-5, with 7 bases lining up with TRBD2. The CDR3 extends over 14 amino acids. Losses at the gene ends were 2 bases for V and 3 bases for J; bases not matched to a gene: 3. From germline, CDR1 is MNHNY and CDR2 SVGAGI (reference sequence). CDR3 amino acids: CASSYGDYKETQYF. CDR3 nucleotides: TGTGCCAGCAGTTACGGGGACTATAAAGAGACCCAGTACTTC.